These T cell receptor beta chains were read from a single sample in a study of technical replicates of blood from a few donors. TCRdb's copy holds only in-frame clones and misses some; the assay was immunoSEQ multiplex PCR. There are tens of thousands of clones in the sample; approximately 94% occur only once, and under 0.3% lies in the top ten. The specimen sequenced was T cells isolated from PBMCs. The receptors here all came from a human donor in good health. The CDR3 runs from the conserved cysteine through the conserved F or W. D genes are given only for firm matches. Clone sizes are given selectively: once, few, many, or a class where the clone is expanded.

clone_size	d_call	v_call	j_call	cdr3_nt	cdr3_aa
.	.	TRBV19	TRBJ1-1	TGTGCCAGTAGTATCTCGGCGGGGGGAATGGCTGAAGCTTTCTTT	CASSISAGGMAEAFF
.	.	TRBV5-1	TRBJ2-1	TGCGCCAGCAGCTTGACATCTTACAATGAGCAGTTCTTC	CASSLTSYNEQFF
.	.	TRBV27	TRBJ2-7	TGTGCCAGCAGTTTAAAACCTAGCCAAGCCTACGAGCAGTACTTC	CASSLKPSQAYEQYF
.	TRBD1	TRBV6-1	TRBJ1-5	TGTGCCAGCAGCGATGGACAGGGCTCCAATCAGCCCCAGCATTTT	CASSDGQGSNQPQHF
.	TRBD1	TRBV9	TRBJ2-5	TGTGCCAGCAGCGTGACAGGGATGTACCAAGAGACCCAGTACTTC	CASSVTGMYQETQYF
.	TRBD1	TRBV2	TRBJ2-2	TGTGCCAGCAGGGGGGACAGCCCCTACACCGGGGAGCTGTTTTTT	CASRGDSPYTGELFF
.	.	TRBV1	TRBJ2-7	TGCACCAGCAGCCAAGCCCCAGACAGGGGGCGAAAAGCGGATTACTACGAGCAGTACTTC	CTSSQAPDRGRKADYYEQYF
.	.	TRBV21-1	TRBJ2-7	TGTGCCACCAACAGGGCCCCCTACGAGCAGTACTTC	CATNRAPYEQYF
.	TRBD1	TRBV6-5	TRBJ1-1	TGTGCCAGCAGTCGGACAGGGGGCACTGAAGCTTTCTTT	CASSRTGGTEAFF
few	.	TRBV6-5	TRBJ1-5	TGTGCCAGCAGTTATGTACAGGGTAATCAGCCCCAGCATTTT	CASSYVQGNQPQHF
.	.	TRBV5-6	TRBJ1-4	TGTGCCAGCAGCGATCAGTCCATATTCCCGGAGACTAATGAAAAACTGTTTTTT	CASSDQSIFPETNEKLFF
.	.	TRBV5-8	TRBJ2-3	TGTGCCAGCAACTCCGGACAGTTTGCAGATACGCAGTATTTT	CASNSGQFADTQYF
.	.	TRBV7-9	TRBJ2-3	TGTGCCAGCTGGAGAAGTACAGATACGCAGTATTTT	CASWRSTDTQYF
.	.	TRBV14	TRBJ1-2	TGTGCCAGCAGCCCCCGAGGGGGACGGCACTATGGCTACACCTTC	CASSPRGGRHYGYTF
.	TRBD2	TRBV27	TRBJ2-1	TGTGCCAGCAGTTTATCCGCTAGCGGGTACTACAATGAGCAGTTCTTC	CASSLSASGYYNEQFF
.	.	TRBV5-1	TRBJ1-2	TGCGCCAGCAGCTTGGACAAACGCTATGGCTACACCTTC	CASSLDKRYGYTF
.	.	TRBV21-1	TRBJ2-7	TGTGCCAGCAGCCTAACGGACAGGATTTTAATCTACGAGCAGTACTTC	CASSLTDRILIYEQYF
.	TRBD1	TRBV2	TRBJ2-7	TGTGCCAGCAGACGGGACAGGGGGCTAACCTACGAGCAGTACTTC	CASRRDRGLTYEQYF
.	TRBD1	TRBV5-4	TRBJ2-7	TGTGCCAGCAGCCCCGGACAGGGGGGCTACGAGCAGTACTTC	CASSPGQGGYEQYF
.	TRBD1	TRBV7-6	TRBJ1-1	TGTGCCAGCAGCAAAGGGACAGATATGAACACTGAAGCTTTCTTT	CASSKGTDMNTEAFF
.	TRBD1	TRBV6-5	TRBJ1-2	TGTGCCAGCAGGAAACAGGGGGGAGGTGGCTACACCTTC	CASRKQGGGGYTF
.	TRBD1	TRBV28	TRBJ2-7	TGTGCCAGCAGTTTAACGGGGACAGGGTACTACGAGCAGTACTTC	CASSLTGTGYYEQYF
.	.	TRBV19	TRBJ2-5	TGTGCCAGTAGTATGGAACGGGGTCCTCAGAGAGAGACCCAGTACTTC	CASSMERGPQRETQYF
.	.	TRBV28	TRBJ1-2	TGTGCCAGCAGTTTACTTGAGCGGGGCTATGGCTACACCTTC	CASSLLERGYGYTF
few	.	TRBV29-1	TRBJ1-1	TGCAGCGTTGAAGCCAGGTTAACTGAAGCTTTCTTT	CSVEARLTEAFF
.	TRBD1	TRBV6-1	TRBJ1-2	TGTGCCAGCTTGCCCGGACAGGGGAGCTATGGCTACACCTTC	CASLPGQGSYGYTF
.	.	TRBV27	TRBJ2-7	TGTGCCAGCAATCCAGGGACTCCTATGGGATACGAGCAGTACTTC	CASNPGTPMGYEQYF
.	TRBD1	TRBV2	TRBJ1-2	TGTGCCAGCAGCGGGACAGAGCTTCTATATGGCTACACCTTC	CASSGTELLYGYTF
.	.	TRBV2	TRBJ2-7	TGTGCCAGCAGTGTTGGAGGATACGAGCAGTACTTC	CASSVGGYEQYF
.	.	TRBV14	TRBJ2-5	TGTGCCAGCAGCCAAACGCAGGGTGGACAAGAGACCCAGTACTTC	CASSQTQGGQETQYF
.	TRBD2	TRBV11-3	TRBJ2-7	TGTGCCAGCAGCCCAACTAGCGGGGGGGCCTACGAGCAGTACTTC	CASSPTSGGAYEQYF
.	.	TRBV7-9	TRBJ2-5	TGTGCCAGCAGCTTAGGAACAGGATCCCAAGAGACCCAGTACTTC	CASSLGTGSQETQYF
once	TRBD1	TRBV29-1	TRBJ2-3	TGCAGCGTTGAAGAAAGGACAGGGCGACCGGTAGGAACAGATACGCAGTATTTT	CSVEERTGRPVGTDTQYF
once	.	TRBV19	TRBJ1-5	TGTGCCAGTAGTCTCTTGGAGGGACAGCCCCAGCATTTT	CASSLLEGQPQHF
.	.	TRBV11-2	TRBJ2-7	TGTGCCAGCAGCCTGTCATGGTCGCAGGGGAAGTCCTACGAGCAGTACTTC	CASSLSWSQGKSYEQYF
.	.	TRBV6-1	TRBJ2-1	TGTGCCATCGCCGACAGACCCTATTACAATGAGCAGTTCTTC	CAIADRPYYNEQFF
.	TRBD1	TRBV6-1	TRBJ1-2	TGTGCCAGCAGTGACGGGACAACAAGGGGGCTCTTCTATGGCTACACCTTC	CASSDGTTRGLFYGYTF
once	.	TRBV19	TRBJ1-2	TGTGCCAGTAGTATTTTAGCTAACTATGGCTACACCTTC	CASSILANYGYTF
few	.	TRBV9	TRBJ1-3	TGTGCCAGCAGCGTAGCGTTGGGGACTAACACCATATATTTT	CASSVALGTNTIYF
.	.	TRBV15	TRBJ1-2	TGTGCCACCAGCAGAGATGACAGCTACTATGGCTACACCTTC	CATSRDDSYYGYTF
.	.	TRBV19	TRBJ1-1	TGTGCCAGTAGTATAGGGACGGCTAGCGAAGCTTTCTTT	CASSIGTASEAFF
.	TRBD1	TRBV29-1	TRBJ2-3	TGCAGCGTTGAAGGGCTGGACAGGGGCTTGACAGATACGCAGTATTTT	CSVEGLDRGLTDTQYF
.	.	TRBV5-1	TRBJ1-4	TGCGCCAGCAGCGAAACGGGGGTTCGTGGGGAAAAACTGTTTTTT	CASSETGVRGEKLFF
.	.	TRBV11-2	TRBJ1-1	TGTGCCAGCAGCTCTTCGGGGGGAGCTTTCTTT	CASSSSGGAFF
.	.	TRBV6-1	TRBJ2-7	TGTGCCAGCAGGGCCAGGGGGGCGGGCTACGAGCAGTACTTC	CASRARGAGYEQYF
.	TRBD1	TRBV5-1	TRBJ1-1	TGCGCCAGCAGCTTGGTGACAGGGGCTCTCGACACTGAAGCTTTCTTT	CASSLVTGALDTEAFF
.	TRBD1	TRBV19	TRBJ2-1	TGTGCCAGTAGTTTCCTGGACAGGGTAAATGAGCAGTTCTTC	CASSFLDRVNEQFF
.	.	TRBV19	TRBJ2-7	TGTGCCAGTAGCGACCCGGGAGTTTCCTACGAGCAGTACTTC	CASSDPGVSYEQYF
.	TRBD1	TRBV19	TRBJ1-3	TGTGCCAGTAGAAGACAGGGGGCTGGAAACACCATATATTTT	CASRRQGAGNTIYF
once	TRBD1	TRBV5-6	TRBJ1-5	TGTGCCAGCAGCTTCGGGCAGGGGGGTTATAGCAATCAGCCCCAGCATTTT	CASSFGQGGYSNQPQHF
.	.	TRBV27	TRBJ2-2	TGTGCCAGCAGTTTCGAGGGTGGAATCACCGGGGAGCTGTTTTTT	CASSFEGGITGELFF
.	.	TRBV30	TRBJ1-1	TGTGCCTGGAGTGTATACGGGGAGACAGCTTTCTTT	CAWSVYGETAFF
.	.	TRBV15	TRBJ2-7	TGTGCCACCAGCAGAGGCGGCGGCGTTACCTACGAGCAGTACTTC	CATSRGGGVTYEQYF
.	.	TRBV18	TRBJ2-1	TGTGCCAGCTCACCACGGCCAGGCTCCTACAATGAGCAGTTCTTC	CASSPRPGSYNEQFF
.	.	TRBV28	TRBJ2-6	TGTGCCAGCAGTGGGAGCTCTGGGGCCAACGTCCTGACTTTC	CASSGSSGANVLTF